The present T cell receptor beta chain was sequenced within a study of technical replicates of blood from a few donors. V lost 4 bases to trimming and J lost 8 bases; unmatched junction nucleotides: 4. The CDR3 loop spans 12 amino acids. Per germline, CDR1 SGHNT and CDR2 YENEEA. The repertoire was sequenced with immunoSEQ multiplex PCR; TCRdb's copy has only in-frame clones and lacks some. The repertoire holds tens of thousands of clones, with approximately 97% as singletons. This receptor was obtained from a human donor in good health. Input material: T cells isolated from PBMCs. V is TRBV11-3 and J is TRBJ1-1; 7 nucleotides line up with TRBD1. In nucleotides, the CDR3 is TGTGCCAGCAGCTCACGGGACAGCGAAGCTTTCTTT. Encoded protein: CASSSRDSEAFF. Supplemented by reference TRBV11-3 and TRBJ1-1, the full variable domain reads EAGVVQSPRYKIIEKKQPVAFWCNPISGHNTLYWYLQNLGQGPELLIRYENEEAVDDSQLPKDRFSAERLKGVDSTLKIQPAELGDSAVYLCASSSRDSEAFFGQGTRLTVV.